Each of the 29 T cell receptor beta chains below was sequenced from the same sample in a study of cytomegalovirus exposure and HLA in healthy donors (dated by TCRdb to the late 2010s). Libraries were constructed by the immunoSEQ multiplex PCR assay. A mixture of 60 forward primers for TCR Vbeta segments and 13 reverse primers for TCR Jbeta segments was used in the multiplex PCR. TCRdb mirrors the immuneACCESS table, restricted to in-frame sequences. Some clones are absent from its copies; in checked studies, under half trace to an unresolved V gene, and the reason for the others is unknown. The sample yields a few hundred thousand clones; about four fifths were counted once. The top ten clonotypes cover 2.5% to 3% of the sample. Sequencing was carried out using PBMCs. The receptors originated from a man aged 25-40 years in good health and CMV-seronegative.

V usage is TRBV5-4 and J usage is TRBJ2-7; D might be TRBD2 (6 bases). This CDR3 is 14 amino acids long. V lost 2 bases to trimming and J lost 2 bases, with 11 bases between them. The germline gives CDR1 SGHNT, CDR2 YYREEE (reference sequence). The CDR3 DNA follows: TGTGCCAGCAGCTTACGGGACTCCCCCTACGAGCAGTACTTC. Its translation: CASSLRDSPYEQYF.

In its sample, this clone was seen once. This rearrangement joins TRBV9 to TRBJ2-5; 8 nucleotides match TRBD2. Germline V lookup: CDR1 SGDLS, CDR2 YYNGEE. The V gene end was trimmed by 4 bases and the J gene end by 3 bases; junction bases not matched to a gene: 11. The CDR3 has 16 residues. CDR3 nucleotides: TGTGCCAGCAGCTCATCCTTCGGGCGGGGGGAAGAGACCCAGTACTTC. This codes for CASSSSFGRGEETQYF. The full variable domain, completed using reference TRBV9 and TRBJ2-5, is DSGVTQTPKHLITATGQRVTLRCSPRSGDLSVYWYQQSLDQGLQFLIQYYNGEERAKGNILERFSAQQFPDLHSELNLSSLELGDSALYFCASSSSFGRGEETQYFGPGTRLLVL.

As concerns this clone: Distinct nucleotide sequences in the sample also encode this CDR3. The rearrangement joins TRBV5-1 to TRBJ2-1; weak D call: TRBD2 (5 bases). The CDR3 loop spans 14 amino acids. Germline lookup yields CDR1 SGHRS and CDR2 YFSETQ. Deletions cut 3 bases from V and 3 bases from J, with 10 bases between. CDR3 sequence reads: CASSSGLNYNEQFF. The CDR3 coding sequence is TGCGCCAGCAGCTCCGGACTGAACTACAATGAGCAGTTCTTC.

V and J are TRBV14 and TRBJ2-1; D might be TRBD2 (5 bases). Germline V gives CDR1 SGHDN, CDR2 FVKESK. V was pared by 4 bases and J by 6 bases, with 16 bases between. The CDR3 consists of 15 residues. The CDR3 region has the DNA TGTGCCAGCAGCCTTCTAGCACCCCTCGGCAATGAGCAGTTCTTC. Translated: CASSLLAPLGNEQFF. The full variable domain, its missing parts supplied by reference TRBV14 and TRBJ2-1, is EAGVTQFPSHSVIEKGQTVTLRCDPISGHDNLYWYRRVMGKEIKFLLHFVKESKQDESGMPNNRFLAERTGGTYSTLKVQPAELEDSGVYFCASSLLAPLGNEQFFGPGTRLTVL.

This sequence joins TRBV11-2 and TRBJ2-1; weak D call: TRBD2 (6 bases). Germline V gene data show CDR1 as SGHAT and CDR2 as FQNNGV. The V end lost 5 bases, the J end lost 15 bases, and 14 bases lay between the germline ends. The CDR3 spans 11 residues. The CDR3 nucleotides read TGTGCCAGCAGCGTTCCTAGGGAGGCGTTCTTC. The encoded protein is CASSVPREAFF.

J is TRBJ2-7 and V is TRBV4-2, with 10 bases aligning to TRBD2. This CDR3 spans 15 amino acids. J lost 5 bases, V lost 1 base, and 5 bases had no gene match. Germline loops: CDR1 LGHNA, CDR2 YNFKEQ. The CDR3 here is CASSQVQRGGDEQYF. Written as DNA, the CDR3 is TGTGCCAGCAGCCAAGTACAGCGGGGGGGCGACGAGCAGTACTTC.

V usage is TRBV5-6 and J usage is TRBJ2-7, with 9 bases aligning to TRBD2. Germline trimming cut 0 bases from V and 3 bases from J; bases unmatched to any gene: 7. The CDR3 runs to 16 residues. Germline loops: CDR1 SGHDT, CDR2 YYEEEE. The CDR3 spells CASSLGGLATGYEQYF. CDR3 bases: TGTGCCAGCAGCTTGGGGGGACTAGCTACAGGCTACGAGCAGTACTTC.

This clone has just one count. The J gene is TRBJ1-1, the V gene TRBV14, with 7 positions matching TRBD1. The CDR3 has 15 amino acids. V trimming: 5 bases; J trimming: 1 base; junction bases outside the gene matches: 7. Per the germline V gene, CDR1 is SGHDN and CDR2 is FVKESK. CDR3 bases: TGTGCCAGCAGCTCGAGAACAGGGGCGAACACTGAAGCTTTCTTT. It specifies CASSSRTGANTEAFF. Complete variable domain (other parts from reference TRBV14 and TRBJ1-1): EAGVTQFPSHSVIEKGQTVTLRCDPISGHDNLYWYRRVMGKEIKFLLHFVKESKQDESGMPNNRFLAERTGGTYSTLKVQPAELEDSGVYFCASSSRTGANTEAFFGQGTRLTVV.

About this clone itself: One end of the junction fails to match germline, which may point to a read error. Other DNA sequences in the same sample also yield this CDR3. The rearrangement uses TRBV9 and TRBJ1-1; 7 nucleotides agree with TRBD1. CDR3 length equals 14 residues. Germline V gene sequence: CDR1 SGDLS, CDR2 YYNGEE. CDR3 DNA sequence: TGCGCCAGCAGCGAGGGGACAGTGAACACTGAAGCTTTCTTT. This sequence encodes CASSEGTVNTEAFF.

In DNA, the CDR3 is TGCGCCAGCAGCTTGAACGCAGGCAATCAGCCCCAGCATTTT. Protein: CASSLNAGNQPQHF. The rearrangement links TRBV5-1 to TRBJ1-5; D is unclear. CDR1 and CDR2 from the germline V gene are SGHRS and YFSETQ. Deletions cut 1 base from V and 2 bases from J, with 7 bases between. CDR3 size: 14 residues.

The chain joins TRBV4-1 to TRBJ1-2; no clear D. CDR1 and CDR2 from the germline V gene are MGHRA and YSYEKL. Trimming cost V 1 base and J 2 bases, with 11 bases left between them. The CDR3 runs 15 residues. CDR3 region: CASSQGVTENYGYTF. In nucleotides, the CDR3 is TGCGCCAGCAGCCAAGGGGTTACGGAGAACTATGGCTACACCTTC.

As concerns this clone: Its ends do not fully match the called genes, so a read error is possible. J is TRBJ1-4 and V is TRBV7-9; TRBD1 might be the D (6 bases). In germline, CDR1 is SEHNR, CDR2 FQNEAQ (reference sequence). The CDR3 has 14 amino acids. In DNA form, the CDR3 reads TGTTCCAGCAGCGGACAGTTGACTAATGAAAAACTGTTTTTT. Residues: CSSSGQLTNEKLFF.

This clone was counted a single time. The gene calls are TRBV7-9 and TRBJ2-2, with 11 bases fitting TRBD1. Germline V gene data show CDR1 as SEHNR and CDR2 as FQNEAQ (reference sequence). The CDR3 has 16 amino acids. V lost 5 bases to trimming and J lost 3 bases; unmatched junction nucleotides: 5. CDR3 loop: CASSPGQGAYTGELFF. CDR3 nucleotides: TGTGCCAGCAGCCCCGGACAGGGGGCGTACACCGGGGAGCTGTTTTTT.

The rearrangement links TRBV6-1 to TRBJ1-4; D remains ambiguous. Trimming stripped 2 bases from V and 10 bases from J, with 8 bases between. Germline lookup yields CDR1 MNHNS and CDR2 SASEGT. The CDR3 has 12 residues. This CDR3 reads CASSEYSGKLFF. CDR3 nucleotide sequence: TGTGCCAGCAGTGAATATAGTGGAAAACTGTTTTTT.

The V and J genes are TRBV5-1 and TRBJ1-4; 8 nucleotides line up with TRBD1. The CDR3 has 15 residues. Germline lookup yields CDR1 SGHRS and CDR2 YFSETQ. V shed 4 bases, J shed 8 bases, and the junction held 10 bases outside the gene matches. CDR3: CASSVDRALREKLFF. CDR3 sequence (DNA): TGCGCCAGCAGCGTGGACAGGGCCTTGAGGGAAAAACTGTTTTTT.

This clone was recorded a few times. The chain recombines TRBV9 with TRBJ2-1; 10 bases align to TRBD2. Germline CDR1 and CDR2: SGDLS and YYNGEE. There are 19 residues in the CDR3. V was clipped by 4 bases and J by 7 bases; unmatched bases: 20. The CDR3 is CASSSSGTPGLATRNEQFF. CDR3 in DNA: TGTGCCAGCAGCTCATCGGGAACCCCGGGACTAGCGACGCGAAATGAGCAGTTCTTC. Together with reference TRBV9 and TRBJ2-1, the CDR3 gives the full variable domain: DSGVTQTPKHLITATGQRVTLRCSPRSGDLSVYWYQQSLDQGLQFLIQYYNGEERAKGNILERFSAQQFPDLHSELNLSSLELGDSALYFCASSSSGTPGLATRNEQFFGPGTRLTVL.

Only a few counts were recorded for this clone. The chain couples TRBV4-1 to TRBJ1-2; D call uncertain. This CDR3 is 14 amino acids long. Per germline, CDR1 MGHRA and CDR2 YSYEKL. V was pared by 8 bases and J by 4 bases, with 17 bases between. The CDR3 loop reads CASGRTGIGYGYTF. In DNA form, the CDR3 reads TGCGCCAGCGGACGGACGGGGATCGGCTATGGCTACACCTTC.

The chain is built from TRBV6-6 and TRBJ1-2; D is possibly TRBD1 (5 bases). Per the germline V gene, CDR1 is MNHNY and CDR2 is SVGAGI (reference sequence). The CDR3 covers 14 residues. V was pared by 6 bases and J by 4 bases, with 15 bases between. This CDR3 reads CASSYVGLAYGYTF. CDR3 sequence (DNA): TGTGCCAGCAGCTACGTGGGACTGGCCTATGGCTACACCTTC.

The rearrangement joins TRBV27 to TRBJ1-2; D gene ambiguous. In germline, CDR1 is MNHEY, CDR2 SMNVEV (reference sequence). V was cut by 4 bases and J by 5 bases, with 14 bases left in between. The CDR3 is made up of 14 amino acids. This CDR3 is CASSSRRTGYGYTF. The CDR3 DNA is TGTGCCAGCAGTTCCCGGAGAACCGGGTATGGCTACACCTTC.

J is TRBJ1-1 and V is TRBV5-1, with 8 bases that match TRBD1. The CDR3 sequence is 13 residues long. Trimming removed 3 bases from V and 4 bases from J; junction bases left unmatched: 2. Per germline, CDR1 SGHRS and CDR2 YFSETQ. CDR3 loop: CASSSTGGTEAFF. The CDR3 bases are TGCGCCAGCAGCTCCACAGGGGGCACTGAAGCTTTCTTT.

CDR3 sequence: CASSVGGPGELFF. The CDR3 DNA reads TGTGCCAGCAGCGTAGGAGGCCCCGGGGAGCTGTTTTTT. This chain uses TRBV9 with TRBJ2-2, with D hard to call. In germline, CDR1 is SGDLS, CDR2 YYNGEE. Trimming removed 0 bases at V and 6 bases at J, with 6 bases between. The CDR3 extends over 13 amino acids.

The V call is TRBV4-3, the J call TRBJ2-2; D call uncertain. Trimming stripped 0 bases from V and 5 bases from J, with 10 bases between. Germline-derived CDR1 and CDR2 are LGHNA and YSLEER. The CDR3 spans 15 residues. CDR3 sequence reads: CASSQELLETGELFF. The DNA of the CDR3 is TGCGCCAGCAGCCAAGAGCTCCTTGAGACCGGGGAGCTGTTTTTT.

This chain uses TRBV27 with TRBJ1-5; D may be TRBD1 (5 bases). This CDR3 has 14 residues. V lost 5 bases and J lost 7, with 15 bases in between. The germline V gene encodes CDR1 MNHEY and CDR2 SMNVEV (reference sequence). The CDR3 here is CASSAPQGPQPQHF. As DNA, the CDR3 is TGTGCCAGCAGTGCCCCGCAGGGTCCGCAGCCCCAGCATTTT.

V and J are TRBV6-1 and TRBJ1-4; weak D call: TRBD1 (6 bases). The CDR3 length is 17 residues. Trimming left V 2 bases short and J 1 base short, with 14 bases between. Germline CDR1 reads MNHNS; CDR2 reads SASEGT. The chain's CDR3 is CASSELTGRGTNEKLFF. The DNA of the CDR3 is TGTGCCAGCAGTGAACTAACAGGGAGAGGAACTAATGAAAAACTGTTTTTT.

The chain uses TRBV23-1 and TRBJ2-5; TRBD1 agrees at 7 bases. TRBV23-1 is filed as an ORF, its function uncertain. The CDR3 loop spans 14 amino acids. V gave up 7 bases and J gave up 4 bases; unmatched junction bases: 9. The CDR3 DNA reads TGCGCCAGCAATTGGAAACCAGGGGGAGAGACCCAGTACTTC. Translated: CASNWKPGGETQYF.

This clone was observed a few times. This sequence joins TRBV19 and TRBJ2-2; D is unclear. V was cut by 7 bases and J by 1 base, with 16 bases left in between. The germline CDR1 and CDR2 sequences are LNHDA and SQIVND (reference sequence). This CDR3 is 16 amino acids long. The CDR3 DNA reads as TGTGCCAGTACCCCCCCTCGACTGGTGAACACCGGGGAGCTGTTTTTT. Amino acid sequence: CASTPPRLVNTGELFF.

This clone was seen more than once but under ten times. The chain uses TRBV9 and TRBJ2-7; perhaps TRBD1 as D (5 bases). The ends were cut back, 3 bases at V and 3 bases at J, with 7 bases in the middle. CDR3 length equals 12 residues. The V gene's germline CDR1 is SGDLS and CDR2 YYNGEE. The CDR3 here is CASSGDSYEQYF. Here the CDR3 DNA reads TGTGCCAGCAGCGGCGACAGCTACGAGCAGTACTTC. The full variable domain, in which reference TRBV9 and TRBJ2-7 provide the parts outside the CDR3, is DSGVTQTPKHLITATGQRVTLRCSPRSGDLSVYWYQQSLDQGLQFLIQYYNGEERAKGNILERFSAQQFPDLHSELNLSSLELGDSALYFCASSGDSYEQYFGPGTRLTVT.

The rearrangement joins TRBV5-1 to TRBJ2-5; perhaps TRBD2 as D (5 bases). The germline gives CDR1 SGHRS, CDR2 YFSETQ. Between the trimmed V and J ends, which lost 0 bases and 5 bases, there was a span of 14 bases. The CDR3 covers 15 residues. Here the CDR3 DNA reads TGCGCCAGCAGCTTGGATAGTAGCGTAAAGGAGACCCAGTACTTC. It specifies CASSLDSSVKETQYF.

To note about this clone: This CDR3 is also generated by other DNA sequences in the sample. The rearrangement uses TRBV2 and TRBJ1-2; the D is unclear. Germline V gene data show CDR1 as SNHLY and CDR2 as FYNNEI. The CDR3 runs to 13 residues. With 0 bases removed from V and 7 bases from J, the gap between germline ends came to 9 bases. Here the CDR3 reads CASSEAAGGGYTF. Here the CDR3 DNA reads TGTGCCAGCAGTGAAGCGGCAGGAGGTGGCTACACCTTC.